Below, 10 T cell receptor beta chains from the same sample are listed, as sequenced in a study of CD8+ T cells in alopecia areata. TCR sequencing used cDNA made by reverse transcription of extracted RNA. Only in-frame clones appear in the TCRdb table, and some are missing; sequencing was by immunoSEQ multiplex PCR. The sample records roughly 59,000 clones, 40% to 50% being singletons. Source: CD8+ T cells sorted from blood, taken at week 0. Receptors were obtained from a human donor with alopecia areata.

This clone turned up a few times. V is TRBV4-1 and J is TRBJ2-3; a possible D gene is TRBD2 (6 bases). Germline V lookup: CDR1 MGHRA, CDR2 YSYEKL. Trimming stripped 8 bases from V and 0 bases from J, with 15 bases between. This CDR3 contains 15 residues. CDR3 DNA: TGCGCCAGCCGAGCGGGTGAATCTAGCACAGATACGCAGTATTTT. It specifies CASRAGESSTDTQYF.

The gene calls are TRBV7-8 and TRBJ2-5; D gene ambiguous. The DNA end is more similar to TRBJ2-7, so the J call may be wrong. CDR3 size: 13 residues. The germline V gene has CDR1 SGHVS and CDR2 FQNEAQ. The CDR3 coding sequence is TGTGCCAGCGACGGCCCCCCTACCTACGAGCAGTACTTC. It codes for CASDGPPTYEQYF.

The chain recombines TRBV7-9 with TRBJ2-7; D not resolved. The germline gives CDR1 SEHNR, CDR2 FQNEAQ (reference sequence). The length of the CDR3 is 11 residues. The V and J ends lost 5 bases and 6 bases respectively, with 8 bases between them. The CDR3 sequence: CASSDRVEQYF. The CDR3 nucleotides are TGTGCCAGCAGCGACCGGGTCGAGCAGTACTTC.

The genes are TRBV11-2 and TRBJ2-5; TRBD1 matches at 12 bases. Unmatched junction bases numbered 7, after V lost 5 bases and J lost 6 bases. CDR1 and CDR2 from the germline V gene are SGHAT and FQNNGV. CDR3 length: 15 amino acids. CDR3 loop: CASSPGTGGGQTQYF. The CDR3 DNA reads TGTGCCAGCAGCCCCGGGACAGGGGGCGGACAGACCCAGTACTTC.

The chain has TRBV25-1 and TRBJ2-7; D may be TRBD2 (8 bases). V was shortened by 3 bases and J by 11 bases, with 14 bases between the two germline ends. This CDR3 region has 12 residues. Germline V CDR1 and CDR2: MGHDK, SYGVNS. CDR3 sequence (DNA): TGTGCCAGCAGTGATGTAGCGGGGACAGAGTACTTC. It is translated as CASSDVAGTEYF.

The genes are TRBV29-1 and TRBJ2-2; D perhaps matches TRBD1 (6 bases). The CDR3 contains 13 residues. V was trimmed by 6 bases and J by 7 bases, leaving 15 bases between them. Germline V gives CDR1 SQVTM, CDR2 ANQGSEA. The CDR3 DNA is TGCAGCGTGGGGGCGCTGACTAACGGGGAGCTGTTTTTT. Protein: CSVGALTNGELFF.

The CDR3 reads CASSPKTSPANYGYTF. DNA of the CDR3: TGCGCCAGCAGCCCGAAGACGTCTCCAGCGAACTATGGCTACACCTTC. The V gene is TRBV4-1, the J gene TRBJ1-2, with unresolved D. Trimming shortened V by 4 bases and J by 2 bases, and 17 bases separated the two germline ends. This CDR3 spans 16 amino acids. Germline values: CDR1 MGHRA, CDR2 YSYEKL.

This chain uses TRBV29-1 with TRBJ2-1; D is unresolved. Trimming took off 5 bases at V and 8 bases at J, with 13 bases between the two ends. The CDR3 covers 12 residues. CDR1 and CDR2 from the germline V gene are SQVTM and ANQGSEA. CDR3 in DNA: TGCAGCGTTCCAAGGAGTGCCTATGAGCAGTTCTTC. It codes for CSVPRSAYEQFF.

The genes are TRBV27 and TRBJ1-1; a possible D gene is TRBD1 (6 bases). Trimming removed 8 bases at V and 1 base at J, with 11 bases between. Germline CDR1 is MNHEY and CDR2 is SMNVEV (reference sequence). This CDR3 comprises 13 residues. As DNA, the CDR3 is TGTGCCAGCGGGATACAGGGGAACACTGAAGCTTTCTTT. It specifies CASGIQGNTEAFF.

The chain carries TRBV10-3 and TRBJ1-4; D is undetermined. There are 15 residues in the CDR3. Germline V gives CDR1 ENHRY, CDR2 SYGVKD. V was trimmed by 0 bases and J by 8 bases, leaving 13 bases between them. CDR3 sequence reads: CAISESSGVKEKLFF. CDR3 nucleotide sequence: TGTGCCATCAGTGAGTCCTCGGGAGTAAAGGAAAAACTGTTTTTT.